This TCR beta chain is drawn from a study of siplizumab effects on memory and regulatory T cells. Study-level points and caveats: Some alloreactive sequences were traceable to unstimulated CD4+ memory cells, and siplizumab significantly reduced them. There was no confirmation of the suppressive function of proliferating Tregs from siplizumab cultures. Researchers could map only a minor fraction of alloreactive clones to unstimulated subsets. Of the proliferating CD4+ or CD8+ clones, roughly 80-96% lacked a naive or memory phenotype that could be assigned.

Method: immunoSEQ multiplex PCR; TCRdb's copy keeps in-frame clones and lacks some. This sample carries about 100,000 clones, approximately 94% of them seen once, and the ten largest clones take 1% to 1.5%. About this clone: Its antigen is currently unknown.

Sequencing was carried out using non-Treg CD4+ T cells sorted from blood. The clonotype was recovered from a human donor in good health.

CDR3 DNA: TGCGCCAGCAGCCCACCGGCGGGGGCGCAATACGAGCAGTACTTC. This encodes CASSPPAGAQYEQYF. The chain is built from TRBV5-1 and TRBJ2-7; D may be TRBD2 (7 bases). Germline lookup yields CDR1 SGHRS and CDR2 YFSETQ. This CDR3 is 15 amino acids long. V was pared by 4 bases and J by 4 bases, with 18 bases between.